This T cell receptor beta chain was profiled in a study of blood T cell repertoires in COVID-19. Study-wide context: The samples span acute and convalescent COVID-19 from the United States, Italy and Spain.

This study enrolled people aged about 18 to 100 from roughly 22 US geographic areas. Trimming left V 6 bases short and J 4 bases short, with 12 bases between. The CDR3 length is 13 residues. Germline V CDR1 and CDR2: WSHSY, SAAADI. Original handling: The assay estimated nucleated cells by amplifying reference gene primers. The method was immunoSEQ multiplex PCR; TCRdb's version includes in-frame clones alone and lacks a portion of them. V, J and clone size are taken as reported in that table, and D and trimming were inferred from the DNA itself. This table holds 250,000 to 350,000 clones, about 90% found once.

The source material was PBMCs or T cells enriched from blood (not recorded which). The V and J genes are TRBV10-2 and TRBJ1-1, with a weak D call TRBD1 (6 bases). This clonotype was obtained from a woman younger than 30 with acute COVID-19. The CDR3 protein is CASRRGGSTEAFF. The CDR3 DNA sequence: TGCGCCAGCAGGAGGGGGGGGAGCACTGAAGCTTTCTTT.